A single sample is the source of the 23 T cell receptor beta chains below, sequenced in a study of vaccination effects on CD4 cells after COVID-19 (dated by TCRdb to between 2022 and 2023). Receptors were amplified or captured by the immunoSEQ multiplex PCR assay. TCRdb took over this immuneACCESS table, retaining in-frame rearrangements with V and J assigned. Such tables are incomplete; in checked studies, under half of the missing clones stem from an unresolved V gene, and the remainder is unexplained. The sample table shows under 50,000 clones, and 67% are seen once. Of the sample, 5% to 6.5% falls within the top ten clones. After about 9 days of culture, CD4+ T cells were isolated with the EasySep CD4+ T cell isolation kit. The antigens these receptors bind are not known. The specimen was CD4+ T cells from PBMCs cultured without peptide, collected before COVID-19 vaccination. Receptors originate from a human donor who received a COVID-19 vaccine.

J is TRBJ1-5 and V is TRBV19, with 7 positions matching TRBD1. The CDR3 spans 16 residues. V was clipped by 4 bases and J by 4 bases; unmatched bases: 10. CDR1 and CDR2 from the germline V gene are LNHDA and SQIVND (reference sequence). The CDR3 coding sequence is TGTGCCAGTAGTACGACAGGGACCACAATTAATCAGCCCCAGCATTTT. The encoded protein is CASSTTGTTINQPQHF.

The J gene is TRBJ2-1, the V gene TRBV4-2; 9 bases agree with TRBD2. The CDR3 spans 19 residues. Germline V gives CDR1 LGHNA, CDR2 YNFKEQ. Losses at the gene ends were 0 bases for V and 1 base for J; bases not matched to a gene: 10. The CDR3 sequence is CASSQEVGGLARSYNEQFF. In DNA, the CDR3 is TGTGCCAGCAGCCAAGAAGTAGGGGGACTAGCAAGGTCCTACAATGAGCAGTTCTTC.

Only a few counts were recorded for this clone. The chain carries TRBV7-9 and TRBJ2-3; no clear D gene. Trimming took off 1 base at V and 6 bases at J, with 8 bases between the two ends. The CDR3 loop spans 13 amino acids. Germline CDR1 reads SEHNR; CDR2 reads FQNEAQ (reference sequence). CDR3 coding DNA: TGTGCCAGCAGCTTAGGGACCGGCGATACGCAGTATTTT. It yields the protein CASSLGTGDTQYF. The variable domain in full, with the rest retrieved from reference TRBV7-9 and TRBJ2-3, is DTGVSQNPRHKITKRGQNVTFRCDPISEHNRLYWYRQTLGQGPEFLTYFQNEAQLEKSRLLSDRFSAERPKGSFSTLEIQRTEQGDSAMYLCASSLGTGDTQYFGPGTRLTVL.

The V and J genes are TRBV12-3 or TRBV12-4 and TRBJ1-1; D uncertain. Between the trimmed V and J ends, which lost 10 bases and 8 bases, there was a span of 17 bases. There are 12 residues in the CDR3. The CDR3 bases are TGTGCCACCACTAGCTCGTGGAGGGAAGCTTTCTTT. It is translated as CATTSSWREAFF.

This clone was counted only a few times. The CDR3 is CASSYGGNINQPQHF. The DNA for the CDR3 is TGTGCCAGCAGTTACGGAGGAAATATCAATCAGCCCCAGCATTTT. The chain carries TRBV6-2 or TRBV6-3 and TRBJ1-5; D not certain. Germline V gene lookup returns CDR1 MNHEY and CDR2 SVGEGT. Trimming removed 2 bases from V and 3 bases from J, with 11 bases in between. The CDR3 totals 15 residues.

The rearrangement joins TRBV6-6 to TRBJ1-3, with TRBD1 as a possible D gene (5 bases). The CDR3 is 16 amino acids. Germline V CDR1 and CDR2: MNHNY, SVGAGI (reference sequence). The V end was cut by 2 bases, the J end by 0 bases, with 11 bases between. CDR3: CASSYHQGGSGNTIYF. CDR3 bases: TGTGCCAGCAGTTACCACCAGGGCGGCTCTGGAAACACCATATATTTT.

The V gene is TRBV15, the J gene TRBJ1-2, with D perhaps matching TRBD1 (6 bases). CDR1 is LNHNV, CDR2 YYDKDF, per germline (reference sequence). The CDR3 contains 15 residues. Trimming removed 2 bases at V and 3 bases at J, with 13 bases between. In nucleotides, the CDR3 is TGTGCCACCAGCAGAACGCGGGGGCAAGACTATGGCTACACCTTC. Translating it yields CATSRTRGQDYGYTF.

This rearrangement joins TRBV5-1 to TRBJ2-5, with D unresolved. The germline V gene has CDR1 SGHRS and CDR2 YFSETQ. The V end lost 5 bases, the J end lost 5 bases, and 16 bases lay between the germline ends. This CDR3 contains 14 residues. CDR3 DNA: TGCGCCAGCAGGCCGGCCCGTAATCTGGAGACCCAGTACTTC. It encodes CASRPARNLETQYF. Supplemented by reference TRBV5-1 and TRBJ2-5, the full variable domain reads KAGVTQTPRYLIKTRGQQVTLSCSPISGHRSVSWYQQTPGQGLQFLFEYFSETQRNKGNFPGRFSGRQFSNSRSEMNVSTLELGDSALYLCASRPARNLETQYFGPGTRLLVL.

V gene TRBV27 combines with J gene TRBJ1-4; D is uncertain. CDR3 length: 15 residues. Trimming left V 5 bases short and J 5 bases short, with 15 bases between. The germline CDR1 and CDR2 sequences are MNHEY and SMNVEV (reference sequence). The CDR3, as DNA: TGTGCCAGCAGTCCCAACGACGCGACGAATGAAAAACTGTTTTTT. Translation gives CASSPNDATNEKLFF.

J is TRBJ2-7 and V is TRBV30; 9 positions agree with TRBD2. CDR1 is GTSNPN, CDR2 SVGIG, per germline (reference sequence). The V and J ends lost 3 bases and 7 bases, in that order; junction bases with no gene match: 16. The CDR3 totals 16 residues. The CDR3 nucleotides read TGTGCCTGGAGCCTACTAGCGGGCGCCTACCGTGGGGAGCAGTACTTC. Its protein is CAWSLLAGAYRGEQYF.

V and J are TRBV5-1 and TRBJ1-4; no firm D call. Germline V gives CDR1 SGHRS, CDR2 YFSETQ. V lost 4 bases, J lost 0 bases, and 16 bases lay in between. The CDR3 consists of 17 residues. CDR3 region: CASSGRATTATNEKLFF. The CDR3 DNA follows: TGCGCCAGCAGCGGCCGCGCCACAACCGCAACTAATGAAAAACTGTTTTTT.

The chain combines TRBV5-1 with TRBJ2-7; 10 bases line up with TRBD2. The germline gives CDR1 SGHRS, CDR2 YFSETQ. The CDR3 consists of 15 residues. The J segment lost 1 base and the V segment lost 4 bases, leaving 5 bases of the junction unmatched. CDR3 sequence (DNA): TGCGCCAGCAGCCCTAGCGGGGGCTCTTCCTACGAGCAGTACTTC. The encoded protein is CASSPSGGSSYEQYF. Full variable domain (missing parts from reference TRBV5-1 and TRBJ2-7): KAGVTQTPRYLIKTRGQQVTLSCSPISGHRSVSWYQQTPGQGLQFLFEYFSETQRNKGNFPGRFSGRQFSNSRSEMNVSTLELGDSALYLCASSPSGGSSYEQYFGPGTRLTVT.

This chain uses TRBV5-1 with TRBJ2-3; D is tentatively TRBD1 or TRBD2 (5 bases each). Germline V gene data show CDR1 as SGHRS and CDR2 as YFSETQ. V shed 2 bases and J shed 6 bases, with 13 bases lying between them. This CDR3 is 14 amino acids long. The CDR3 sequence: CASSLSGLTDTQYF. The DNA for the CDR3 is TGCGCCAGCAGCTTATCGGGGCTAACTGATACGCAGTATTTT.

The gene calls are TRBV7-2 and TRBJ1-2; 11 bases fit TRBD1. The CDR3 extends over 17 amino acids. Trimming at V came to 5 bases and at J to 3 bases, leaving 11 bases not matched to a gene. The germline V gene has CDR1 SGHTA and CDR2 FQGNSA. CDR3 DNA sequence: TGTGCCAGCAGCCCAAAACCCGGGACAGGGGGGGACTATGGCTACACCTTC. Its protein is CASSPKPGTGGDYGYTF.

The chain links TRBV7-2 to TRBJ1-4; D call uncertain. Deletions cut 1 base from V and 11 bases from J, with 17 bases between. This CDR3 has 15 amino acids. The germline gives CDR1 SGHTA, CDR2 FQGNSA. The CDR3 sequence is CASSLVVGASVKLFF. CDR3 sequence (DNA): TGTGCCAGCAGCTTAGTTGTCGGTGCGTCGGTGAAACTGTTTTTT.

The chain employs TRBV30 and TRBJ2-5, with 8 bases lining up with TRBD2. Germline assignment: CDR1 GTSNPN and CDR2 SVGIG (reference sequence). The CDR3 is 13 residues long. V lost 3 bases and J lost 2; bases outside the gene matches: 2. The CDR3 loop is CAWSRGGQETQYF. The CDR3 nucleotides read TGTGCCTGGAGCCGGGGGGGACAAGAGACCCAGTACTTC. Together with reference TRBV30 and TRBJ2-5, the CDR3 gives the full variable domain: SQTIHQWPATLVQPVGSPLSLECTVEGTSNPNLYWYRQAAGRGLQLLFYSVGIGQISSEVPQNLSASRPQDRQFILSSKKLLLSDSGFYLCAWSRGGQETQYFGPGTRLLVL.

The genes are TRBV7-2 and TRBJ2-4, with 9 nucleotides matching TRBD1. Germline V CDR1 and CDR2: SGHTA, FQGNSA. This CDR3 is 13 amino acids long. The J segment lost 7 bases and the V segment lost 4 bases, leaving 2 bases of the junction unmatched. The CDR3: CASSYGTGNIQYF. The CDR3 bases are TGTGCCAGCAGCTACGGGACAGGGAACATTCAGTACTTC.

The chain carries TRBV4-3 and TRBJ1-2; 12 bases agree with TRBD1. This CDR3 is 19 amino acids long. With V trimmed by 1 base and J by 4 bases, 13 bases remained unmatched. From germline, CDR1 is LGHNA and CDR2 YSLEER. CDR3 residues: CASSQVILGTGGSGYGYTF. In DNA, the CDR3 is TGCGCCAGCAGCCAAGTTATTCTAGGGACAGGGGGCTCTGGCTATGGCTACACCTTC.

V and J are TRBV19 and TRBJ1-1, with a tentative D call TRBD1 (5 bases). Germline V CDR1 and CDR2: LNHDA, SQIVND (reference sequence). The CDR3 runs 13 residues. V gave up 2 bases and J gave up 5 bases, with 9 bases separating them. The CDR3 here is CASSISTDTEAFF. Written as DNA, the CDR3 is TGTGCCAGTAGTATATCGACAGATACTGAAGCTTTCTTT.

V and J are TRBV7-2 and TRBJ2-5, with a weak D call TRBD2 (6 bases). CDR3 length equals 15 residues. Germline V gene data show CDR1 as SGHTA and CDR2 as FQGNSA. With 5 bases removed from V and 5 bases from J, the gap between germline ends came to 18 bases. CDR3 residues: CASSKAGTPGETQYF. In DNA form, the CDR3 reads TGTGCCAGCAGCAAAGCGGGTACCCCTGGCGAGACCCAGTACTTC.

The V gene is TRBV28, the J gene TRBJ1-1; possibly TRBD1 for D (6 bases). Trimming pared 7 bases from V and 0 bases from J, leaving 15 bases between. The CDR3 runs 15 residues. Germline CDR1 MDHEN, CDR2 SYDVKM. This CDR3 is CASKAQGNMNTEAFF. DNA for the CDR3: TGTGCCAGCAAGGCGCAGGGGAACATGAACACTGAAGCTTTCTTT.

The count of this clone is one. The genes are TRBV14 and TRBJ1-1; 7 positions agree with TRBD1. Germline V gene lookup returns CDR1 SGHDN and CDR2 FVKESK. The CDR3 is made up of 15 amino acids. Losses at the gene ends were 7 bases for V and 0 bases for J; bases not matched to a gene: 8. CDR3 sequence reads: CASTSMTGMNTEAFF. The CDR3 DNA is TGTGCCAGCACATCAATGACAGGGATGAACACTGAAGCTTTCTTT.

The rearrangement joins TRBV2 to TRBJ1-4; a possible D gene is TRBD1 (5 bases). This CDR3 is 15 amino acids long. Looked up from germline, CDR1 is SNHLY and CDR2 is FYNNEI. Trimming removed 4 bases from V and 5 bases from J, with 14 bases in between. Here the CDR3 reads CASSGGRKENEKLFF. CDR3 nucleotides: TGTGCCAGCAGTGGGGGACGCAAAGAAAATGAAAAACTGTTTTTT.